This TCR beta chain was captured by sequencing in a study of control samples from healthy donors and cancer patients. Here immunoSEQ multiplex PCR was the method, and the copy in TCRdb shows in-frame clones only, minus some. Among some 2,400 clones, around 98% were seen once, and the ten largest hold 1.5% to 2%. CDR1 and CDR2 (germline): MNHEY, SVGAGI. There are 15 residues in the CDR3. V shed 4 bases and J 3 bases; nucleotides not matched to a gene: 3. Sequenced sample: PBMCs. This clonotype was obtained from a man aged 65 to 79 with head and neck cancer. The chain recombines TRBV6-5 with TRBJ2-6; 7 nucleotides line up with TRBD2. The CDR3 DNA is TGTGCCAGCAGTTCCGCGGGAGTTGGGGCCAACGTCCTGACTTTC. It codes for CASSSAGVGANVLTF.